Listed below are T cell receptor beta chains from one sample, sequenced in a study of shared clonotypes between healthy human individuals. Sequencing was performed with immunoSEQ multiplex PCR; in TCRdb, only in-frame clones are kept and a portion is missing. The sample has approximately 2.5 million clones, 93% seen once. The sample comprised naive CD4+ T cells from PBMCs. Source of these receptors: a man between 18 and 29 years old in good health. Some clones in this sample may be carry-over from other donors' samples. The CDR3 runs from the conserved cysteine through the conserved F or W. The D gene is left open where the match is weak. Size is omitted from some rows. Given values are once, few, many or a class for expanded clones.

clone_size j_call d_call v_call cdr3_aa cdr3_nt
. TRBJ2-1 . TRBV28 CASSLKGFEQFF TGTGCCAGCAGTTTAAAGGGCTTTGAGCAGTTCTTC
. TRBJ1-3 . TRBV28 CASSFRRSTISGNTIYF TGTGCCAGCAGTTTCAGGCGGTCCACGATCTCTGGAAACACCATATATTTT
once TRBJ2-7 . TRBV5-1 CASSLASPPYEQYF TGCGCCAGCAGCTTGGCCTCCCCCCCCTACGAGCAGTACTTC
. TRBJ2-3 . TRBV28 CASSSNKDIWQYF TGTGCCAGCAGCTCCAACAAGGACATATGGCAGTATTTT
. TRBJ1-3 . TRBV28 CASGAAGNTIYF TGTGCCAGTGGGGCGGCTGGAAACACCATATATTTT
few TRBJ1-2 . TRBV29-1 CSVEGDGYTF TGCAGCGTTGAGGGGGATGGCTACACCTTC
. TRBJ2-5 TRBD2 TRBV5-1 CASSSDLAGVETQYF TGCGCCAGCAGCTCCGATCTAGCGGGAGTTGAGACCCAGTACTTC
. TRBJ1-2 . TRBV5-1 CASSLAETNYGYTF TGCGCCAGCAGCTTGGCGGAGACTAACTATGGCTACACCTTC
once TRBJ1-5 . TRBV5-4 CASSSREAGNQPQHF TGTGCCAGCAGCTCCCGGGAGGCCGGCAATCAGCCCCAGCATTTT
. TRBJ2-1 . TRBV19 CASRSSYNEQFF TGTGCCAGCCGAAGCTCCTACAATGAGCAGTTCTTC
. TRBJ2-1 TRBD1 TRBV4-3 CASSQGVGTGGTTAGNEQFF TGCGCCAGCAGCCAAGGGGTCGGGACAGGGGGAACAACTGCGGGGAATGAGCAGTTCTTC
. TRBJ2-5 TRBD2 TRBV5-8 CASSLVASGTSTFQETQYF TGTGCCAGCAGCTTGGTGGCTAGCGGGACCTCTACCTTCCAAGAGACCCAGTACTTC
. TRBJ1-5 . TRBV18 CASSPSVARDQPQHF TGTGCCAGCTCACCATCAGTGGCCAGGGACCAGCCCCAGCATTTT
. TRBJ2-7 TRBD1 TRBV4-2 CASSRGTGDSYEQYF TGTGCCAGCAGCCGTGGGACAGGGGACTCCTACGAGCAGTACTTC
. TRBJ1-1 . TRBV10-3 CAIRAPGQGNTEAFF TGTGCCATCAGAGCCCCTGGGCAGGGGAACACTGAAGCTTTCTTT
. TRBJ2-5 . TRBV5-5 CASSPTGQETQYF TGTGCCAGCAGCCCGACGGGCCAAGAGACCCAGTACTTC
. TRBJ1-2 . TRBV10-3 CAISDPGGNYGYTF TGTGCCATCAGCGATCCGGGAGGTAACTATGGCTACACCTTC
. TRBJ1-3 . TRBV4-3 CASSQETGRNTIYF TGCGCCAGCAGCCAAGAAACAGGGAGAAACACCATATATTTT
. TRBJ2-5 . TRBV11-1 CASSSSRQDLGGETQYF TGTGCCAGCAGCTCATCACGCCAAGACTTGGGGGGCGAGACCCAGTACTTC
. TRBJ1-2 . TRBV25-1 CASSPVGAPLGYTF TGTGCCAGCAGTCCAGTCGGGGCACCCCTAGGCTACACCTTC
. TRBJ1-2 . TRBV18 CASSPTRRQNGYTF TGTGCCAGCTCACCAACACGGCGGCAGAATGGCTACACCTTC
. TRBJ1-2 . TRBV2 CASTRGERGPNYGYTF TGTGCCAGCACTCGGGGGGAACGGGGTCCGAACTATGGCTACACCTTC
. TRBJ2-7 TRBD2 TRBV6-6 CASNAAGRTYEQYF TGTGCCAGCAACGCAGCGGGACGGACCTACGAGCAGTACTTC
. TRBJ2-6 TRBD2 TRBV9 CASSVVGGRAVGANVLTF TGTGCCAGCAGCGTAGTGGGCGGGAGGGCCGTTGGGGCCAACGTCCTGACTTTC
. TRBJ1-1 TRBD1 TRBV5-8 CASSLRWQGAAEAFF TGTGCCAGCAGCTTGAGGTGGCAGGGGGCAGCTGAAGCTTTCTTT
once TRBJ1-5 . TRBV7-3 CASSSRLTEPQHF TGTGCCAGCAGCTCCCGCCTGACAGAGCCCCAGCATTTT
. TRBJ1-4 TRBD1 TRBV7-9 CASSDYRGSNEKLFF TGTGCCAGCAGCGATTACAGGGGATCTAATGAAAAACTGTTTTTT
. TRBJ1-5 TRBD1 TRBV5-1 CASSPDPGTGNQPQHF TGCGCCAGCAGCCCGGATCCCGGGACAGGGAATCAGCCCCAGCATTTT
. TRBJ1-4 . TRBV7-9 CASSLGGDPSEKLFF TGTGCCAGCAGCTTAGGAGGGGACCCATCTGAAAAACTGTTTTTT
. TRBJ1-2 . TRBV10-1 CASSDNVGEEDGYTF TGCGCCAGCAGTGATAACGTGGGAGAGGAAGATGGCTACACCTTC
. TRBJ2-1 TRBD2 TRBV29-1 CSVENRDYSYNEQFF TGCAGCGTTGAAAACCGGGACTACTCCTACAATGAGCAGTTCTTC
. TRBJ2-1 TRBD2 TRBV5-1 CASSLMGRTSGIYNEQFF TGCGCCAGCAGCTTGATGGGGAGGACTAGCGGGATCTACAATGAGCAGTTCTTC
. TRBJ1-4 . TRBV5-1 CASSLDRFNEKLFF TGCGCCAGCAGCTTGGACAGATTTAATGAAAAACTGTTTTTT
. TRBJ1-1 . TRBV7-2 CASSITGLTEAFF TGTGCCAGCAGCATTACAGGGCTGACGGAAGCTTTCTTT
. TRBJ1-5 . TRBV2 CASTEAKGGGQPQHF TGTGCCAGCACCGAAGCAAAGGGGGGCGGTCAGCCCCAGCATTTT
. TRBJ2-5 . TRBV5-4 CASSLAAQGRETQYF TGTGCCAGCAGCTTGGCAGCCCAGGGGCGAGAGACCCAGTACTTC
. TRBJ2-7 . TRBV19 CASSIEPGTTYEQYF TGTGCCAGTAGTATAGAGCCGGGAACCACGTACGAGCAGTACTTC
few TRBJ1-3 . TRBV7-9 CASSYGTDLNTIYF TGTGCCAGCAGTTACGGGACGGACCTTAACACCATATATTTT